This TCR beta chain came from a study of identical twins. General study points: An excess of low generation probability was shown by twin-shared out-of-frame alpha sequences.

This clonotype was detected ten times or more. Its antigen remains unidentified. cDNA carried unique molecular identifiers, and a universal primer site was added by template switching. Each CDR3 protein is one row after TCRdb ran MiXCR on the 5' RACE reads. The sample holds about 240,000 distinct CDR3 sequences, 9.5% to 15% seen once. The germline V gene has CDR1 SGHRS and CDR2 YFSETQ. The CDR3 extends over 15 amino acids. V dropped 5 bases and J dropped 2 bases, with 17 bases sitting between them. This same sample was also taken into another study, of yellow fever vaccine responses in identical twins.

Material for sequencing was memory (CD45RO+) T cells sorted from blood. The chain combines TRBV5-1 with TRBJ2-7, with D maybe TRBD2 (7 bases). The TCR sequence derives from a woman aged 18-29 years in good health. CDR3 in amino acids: CASRWGLADAYEQYF. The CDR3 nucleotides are TGCGCCAGCAGATGGGGGCTAGCGGACGCCTACGAGCAGTACTTC.